The rows below give T cell receptor beta chains drawn from one sample of a study of radiotherapy plus CTLA-4 blockade in lung cancer. The data were produced by immunoSEQ multiplex PCR, yet TCRdb's version contains in-frame clones alone and is incomplete. Of roughly 130,000 clones in the sample, 85% to 90% were seen once. The sequencing here drew on peripheral blood, taken from a patient treated with radiotherapy plus ipilimumab. All receptors come from a human donor with non-small cell lung cancer that progressed on radiotherapy plus ipilimumab. Both conserved end residues are trimmed from each CDR3. The order of the fields is V gene, D gene, CDR3 protein. The D gene is left open where the match is weak.

TRBV4-1 | NA | ASSQDLGQMSYEQY
TRBV19 | NA | ASSINAISYEQY
TRBV5-4 | TRBD2 | ANSLVGGRGREQF
TRBV19 | NA | ASSTFSTDTQY
TRBV5-1 | NA | ASSPSGRGLDTEAF
TRBV4-1 | TRBD2 | ASSRASGSETQY
TRBV7-9 | NA | ASSLVGIGEAF
TRBV30 | TRBD2 | AWSLRGTSGRREPQY
TRBV5-6 | NA | ASSLYSAGPSYEQY
TRBV7-9 | NA | ASRRGETGYT
TRBV6-5 | TRBD1 | ASSYGTGGVNTEAF
TRBV7-9 | NA | ASSFGTGGETQY
TRBV19 | NA | ASSIGLGKIEQY
TRBV30 | TRBD1 | AWAGGGLGNQPQH
TRBV9 | NA | ASSAPGTTTEAF
TRBV7-9 | NA | ASSSGSYEQF
TRBV11-2 | NA | ASKRLGEETQY
TRBV9 | TRBD1 | ASSVGPGGVTNEKLF
TRBV6-6 | TRBD1 | ASTNRGNTEAF
TRBV19 | NA | ASSDPVRAF
TRBV27 | TRBD1 | ASTVPGQGALEAF
TRBV7-6 | TRBD2 | ASSEPGLVIEQF
TRBV7-9 | NA | ASSPRGGPNTEAF
TRBV11-2 | NA | ASSLGVRDLEETQY
TRBV2 | TRBD1 | ASSEGTGGAGVPY
TRBV6-5 | TRBD1 | ASRDRVDTEAF
TRBV5-6 | NA | ASNPQGRYGYT
TRBV29-1 | NA | SVIVAT
TRBV19 | TRBD1 | ASMGTVNTGELF
TRBV6-1 | NA | ASSERPGTGGYT
TRBV5-4 | TRBD2 | ASSPGTSGQETQY
TRBV6-1 | NA | ASSETGSSYNEQF
TRBV21-1 | NA | ASSSCGTTTNTEAF
TRBV15 | NA | ATSGRVGWNTEAF
TRBV7-3 | NA | ASSEGLRREQF
TRBV2 | NA | ASSVRASAYGYT
TRBV7-9 | NA | ASSHGGAGQETQY